A single sample is the source of the 26 T cell receptor beta chains below, sequenced in a study of lymphopenia after photon versus proton radiotherapy. Sequencing used immunoSEQ multiplex PCR; TCRdb keeps in-frame clones, though not all of them. The data hold approximately 24,000 clones, with roughly 82% observed a single time. The source was peripheral blood, collected from a patient treated with photon-based radiotherapy. These TCRs come from a man between 40 and 49 years old with gastric cancer.

V and J are TRBV23-1 and TRBJ1-3; D is unresolved. TRBV23-1 is an open reading frame whose function is uncertain. This CDR3 region has 14 residues. The ends were cut back, 8 bases at V and 2 bases at J, with 13 bases in the middle. CDR3 nucleotide sequence: TGCGCCAGCCCACATGGGTGTCCTGGAAACACCATATATTTT. Amino acid sequence: CASPHGCPGNTIYF.

The chain links TRBV19 to TRBJ1-2, with TRBD1 matching 9 bases. This CDR3 is 14 amino acids long. The V and J ends lost 4 bases and 3 bases, in that order; junction bases with no gene match: 3. Germline V gene data show CDR1 as LNHDA and CDR2 as SQIVND (reference sequence). CDR3: CASSNRDRDYGYTF. For the CDR3, the DNA is TGTGCCAGTAGTAACCGGGACAGGGACTATGGCTACACCTTC.

The chain combines TRBV11-2 with TRBJ1-1; perhaps TRBD1 as D (6 bases). From germline, CDR1 is SGHAT and CDR2 FQNNGV. V lost 3 bases and J 6 bases, leaving 23 bases between the germline ends. The CDR3 is 17 residues long. The CDR3 region has the DNA TGTGCCAGCAGCTTGTGGGACACCTGGACTGGTCTCCCTGAAGCTTTCTTT. This gives the protein CASSLWDTWTGLPEAFF.

The chain employs TRBV6-1 and TRBJ1-2; TRBD1 is a possible D gene (5 bases). The germline V and J ends were trimmed by 6 bases and 5 bases, with 19 bases remaining between them. Germline values: CDR1 MNHNS, CDR2 SASEGT. This CDR3 region has 15 residues. CDR3 in DNA: TGTGCCAGCAGAAGACCAGGGCCCCTTGGATATGGCTACACCTTC. Its translation: CASRRPGPLGYGYTF.

This chain uses TRBV7-2 with TRBJ2-3; TRBD2 is a possible D gene (5 bases). The CDR3 extends over 16 amino acids. The V end lost 5 bases, the J end lost 3 bases, and 18 bases lay between the germline ends. The germline CDR1 and CDR2 sequences are SGHTA and FQGNSA. The DNA for the CDR3 is TGTGCCAGCAGCCCAGGAGGTTTCACGGCGACAGATACGCAGTATTTT. Encoded protein: CASSPGGFTATDTQYF.

The chain employs TRBV5-4 and TRBJ2-4; 9 bases line up with TRBD2. The CDR3 spans 16 residues. V lost 0 bases to trimming and J lost 1 base; unmatched junction nucleotides: 2. Germline CDR1 reads SGHNT; CDR2 reads YYREEE (reference sequence). CDR3 bases: TGTGCCAGCAGCTTGGCTCTAGCGGGGGCCAAAAACATTCAGTACTTC. It encodes CASSLALAGAKNIQYF. Looking up the rest from reference TRBV5-4 and TRBJ2-4 gives the full variable domain: ETGVTQSPTHLIKTRGQQVTLRCSSQSGHNTVSWYQQALGQGPQFIFQYYREEENGRGNFPPRFSGLQFPNYSSELNVNALELDDSALYLCASSLALAGAKNIQYFGAGTRLSVL.

The chain links TRBV10-3 to TRBJ2-5, with D tentatively TRBD1 (6 bases). Germline V gives CDR1 ENHRY, CDR2 SYGVKD. Trimming stripped 2 bases from V and 7 bases from J, with 20 bases between. The CDR3 runs to 16 residues. DNA of the CDR3: TGTGCCATCAGTGAGGACAGGCTAGCCGAGAGAGGGACCCAGTACTTC. This translates into CAISEDRLAERGTQYF.

Points on this clone: The same CDR3 also results from other DNA sequences found in this sample. V usage is TRBV7-2 and J usage is TRBJ1-2, with 7 nucleotides matching TRBD1. Trimming cost V 5 bases and J 3 bases; bases outside gene matches: 3. In germline, CDR1 is SGHTA, CDR2 FQGNSA. The CDR3 totals 13 residues. Here the CDR3 DNA reads TGTGCCAGCAGCCCCGACAGGGACTATGGCTACACCTTC. It translates to CASSPDRDYGYTF.

The genes are TRBV4-1 and TRBJ2-7; 8 bases fit TRBD1. Germline trimming cut 4 bases from V and 2 bases from J; bases unmatched to any gene: 4. The CDR3 covers 14 residues. Germline V CDR1 and CDR2: MGHRA, YSYEKL. The CDR3 reads CASSRVQGAYEQYF. CDR3 DNA: TGCGCCAGCAGCCGGGTACAGGGGGCCTACGAGCAGTACTTC.

The J gene is TRBJ2-3, the V gene TRBV25-1, with D hard to call. Looked up from germline, CDR1 is MGHDK and CDR2 is SYGVNS. The CDR3 has 11 amino acids. V was pared by 0 bases and J by 12 bases, with 7 bases between. Here the CDR3 reads CASSEYRSQYF. In DNA form, the CDR3 reads TGTGCCAGCAGTGAATACAGGTCCCAGTATTTT.

The CDR3 region has the DNA TGTGCCAGCAGTTACTCGAGGGGACAGGAGCAGTTCTTC. This sequence encodes CASSYSRGQEQFF. The rearrangement links TRBV6-6 to TRBJ2-1, with 7 positions matching TRBD1. With V trimmed by 0 bases and J by 10 bases, 3 bases remained unmatched. The germline gives CDR1 MNHNY, CDR2 SVGAGI (reference sequence). This CDR3 region has 13 residues.

This chain links TRBV9 with TRBJ1-5; D not certain. This CDR3 has 15 amino acids. Germline lookup yields CDR1 SGDLS and CDR2 YYNGEE. Trimming took 0 bases from V and 0 from J, leaving 7 bases between them. CDR3 DNA: TGTGCCAGCAGCGTAGGTGGTAATAGCAATCAGCCCCAGCATTTT. This sequence encodes CASSVGGNSNQPQHF. The full variable domain, in which reference TRBV9 and TRBJ1-5 provide the parts outside the CDR3, is DSGVTQTPKHLITATGQRVTLRCSPRSGDLSVYWYQQSLDQGLQFLIQYYNGEERAKGNILERFSAQQFPDLHSELNLSSLELGDSALYFCASSVGGNSNQPQHFGDGTRLSIL.

By sample share, this clone is large. The chain couples TRBV5-1 to TRBJ2-7, with D perhaps assigned TRBD1 or TRBD2 (6 bases each). This CDR3 contains 16 residues. CDR1 SGHRS and CDR2 YFSETQ come from the germline V gene. With 0 bases removed from V and 5 bases from J, the gap between germline ends came to 18 bases. The CDR3 sequence: CASSLEFAGHLDEQYF. The CDR3 DNA follows: TGCGCCAGCAGCTTGGAATTCGCGGGACATCTTGACGAGCAGTACTTC.

J is TRBJ1-2 and V is TRBV14; D uncertain. The V gene lost 2 bases and the J gene lost 7 bases, with 11 bases spanning the gap. Germline lookup yields CDR1 SGHDN and CDR2 FVKESK. CDR3 length: 13 residues. This CDR3 is CASSQWAPAGYTF. The CDR3 nucleotides read TGTGCCAGCAGCCAATGGGCGCCGGCTGGCTACACCTTC. Full variable domain (missing parts from reference TRBV14 and TRBJ1-2): EAGVTQFPSHSVIEKGQTVTLRCDPISGHDNLYWYRRVMGKEIKFLLHFVKESKQDESGMPNNRFLAERTGGTYSTLKVQPAELEDSGVYFCASSQWAPAGYTFGSGTRLTVV.

This clone was picked up one time. The chain carries TRBV7-6 and TRBJ2-3; D remains ambiguous. Between the trimmed V and J ends, which lost 0 bases and 6 bases, there was a span of 13 bases. The CDR3 totals 15 residues. Germline V lookup: CDR1 SGHVS, CDR2 FNYEAQ. DNA for the CDR3: TGTGCCAGCAGCTTAGCTTCGGGCCGCTTGGATACGCAGTATTTT. This gives the protein CASSLASGRLDTQYF.

The V gene is TRBV6-1, the J gene TRBJ2-6; perhaps TRBD1 as D (6 bases). Trimming took off 3 bases at V and 2 bases at J, with 14 bases between the two ends. Germline CDR1 MNHNS, CDR2 SASEGT. This CDR3 spans 17 amino acids. The CDR3 spells CASSEGNNRAGANVLTF. The CDR3 coding sequence is TGTGCCAGCAGTGAGGGTAACAACAGGGCTGGGGCCAACGTCCTGACTTTC.

The V call is TRBV7-2, the J call TRBJ1-2; D may be TRBD1 (5 bases). This CDR3 region has 16 residues. Germline CDR1 SGHTA, CDR2 FQGNSA. Between the trimmed V and J ends, which lost 2 bases and 3 bases, there was a span of 16 bases. This chain's CDR3 is CASSLMGSRDDYGYTF. For the CDR3, the DNA is TGTGCCAGCAGCTTAATGGGGAGCAGGGATGACTATGGCTACACCTTC.

As to this clone: The junction does not match germline at one end; this may be a read error. This chain uses TRBV25-1 with TRBJ1-1; 10 bases are a match to TRBD1. The V gene's germline CDR1 is MGHDK and CDR2 SYGVNS. The CDR3 is 15 amino acids. In DNA form, the CDR3 reads TGTGCCAGCCGTGAAGGGCGGACAGGGGGTGTGGAAGCTTTCTTT. Amino acid sequence: CASREGRTGGVEAFF.

The chain's CDR3 is CAWSRPAGSGNTIYF. The CDR3, as DNA: TGTGCCTGGAGTCGGCCAGCCGGCTCTGGAAACACCATATATTTT. The rearrangement uses TRBV30 and TRBJ1-3; no clear D gene. The V end lost 2 bases, the J end lost 0 bases, and 11 bases lay between the germline ends. Germline CDR1 GTSNPN, CDR2 SVGIG (reference sequence). This CDR3 has 15 residues.

This clone has only one observation. V and J are TRBV10-3 and TRBJ1-4, with unresolved D. The CDR3 is made up of 17 amino acids. V was cut by 2 bases and J by 2 bases, with 15 bases left in between. Germline-derived CDR1 and CDR2 are ENHRY and SYGVKD. The CDR3 bases are TGTGCCATCAGTGAGGATCCCCCGGGAGGGACTAATGAAAAACTGTTTTTT. This gives the protein CAISEDPPGGTNEKLFF.

This clone showed up just a few times. V is TRBV2 and J is TRBJ1-1, with 8 positions matching TRBD1. CDR1 is SNHLY, CDR2 FYNNEI, per germline. The CDR3 has 19 residues. The ends lost 6 bases at V and 3 bases at J; junction bases unmatched: 21. DNA of the CDR3: TGTGCCAGCAGCAGGGCCCTACGGACAGGGAACAGGGGGGACACTGAAGCTTTCTTT. This gives the protein CASSRALRTGNRGDTEAFF.

The chain employs TRBV29-1 and TRBJ2-4; D is perhaps TRBD2 (5 bases). In germline, CDR1 is SQVTM, CDR2 ANQGSEA. The length of the CDR3 is 13 residues. The DNA of the CDR3 is TGCAGTCATATAGGACTAGCCAAAAACATTCAGTACTTC. Residues: CSHIGLAKNIQYF.

The chain carries TRBV4-3 and TRBJ1-2; D possibly corresponds to TRBD1 (6 bases). Germline V gene lookup returns CDR1 LGHNA and CDR2 YSLEER. V shed 0 bases and J shed 8 bases, with 10 bases lying between them. The CDR3 totals 13 residues. The CDR3 DNA sequence: TGCGCCAGCAGCCAAGAAACAGGGCGAGGCTACACCTTC. As protein: CASSQETGRGYTF.

The V and J genes are TRBV5-4 and TRBJ2-5, with TRBD2 matching over 8 bases. J was trimmed by 4 bases and V by 0 bases; bases with no gene match: 2. Germline CDR1 reads SGHNT; CDR2 reads YYREEE (reference sequence). CDR3 length equals 14 residues. In nucleotides, the CDR3 is TGTGCCAGCAGCTTGGCGGGGGGGCGAGAGACCCAGTACTTC. This codes for CASSLAGGRETQYF. Based on the CDR3 plus reference TRBV5-4 and TRBJ2-5, the full variable domain is ETGVTQSPTHLIKTRGQQVTLRCSSQSGHNTVSWYQQALGQGPQFIFQYYREEENGRGNFPPRFSGLQFPNYSSELNVNALELDDSALYLCASSLAGGRETQYFGPGTRLLVL.

The V and J genes are TRBV18 and TRBJ1-5; 7 nucleotides align to TRBD1. This CDR3 has 16 amino acids. Germline V gives CDR1 KGHSH, CDR2 LQKENI. V trimming: 2 bases; J trimming: 0 bases; junction bases outside the gene matches: 4. CDR3 sequence: CASSPGDSHSNQPQHF. The CDR3 DNA reads TGTGCCAGCTCACCAGGGGACAGCCATAGCAATCAGCCCCAGCATTTT. The variable domain in full, with the rest retrieved from reference TRBV18 and TRBJ1-5, is NAGVMQNPRHLVRRRGQEARLRCSPMKGHSHVYWYRQLPEEGLKFMVYLQKENIIDESGMPKERFSAEFPKEGPSILRIQQVVRGDSAAYFCASSPGDSHSNQPQHFGDGTRLSIL.

The rearrangement uses TRBV7-9 and TRBJ1-2; 8 nucleotides line up with TRBD1. The germline V gene encodes CDR1 SEHNR and CDR2 FQNEAQ (reference sequence). This CDR3 region has 17 residues. V was clipped by 4 bases and J by 6 bases; unmatched bases: 16. As DNA, the CDR3 is TGTGCCAGCAGCTCGCTATCGGGGGCAGGGGGCCCGGATGGCTACACCTTC. This gives the protein CASSSLSGAGGPDGYTF.